The 25 T cell receptor beta chains listed next were all sequenced from one sample in a study of cytomegalovirus exposure and HLA in healthy donors. The PCR used 60 Vbeta and 13 Jbeta primers. Method: immunoSEQ multiplex PCR; TCRdb's copy keeps in-frame clones and lacks some. The repertoire has about 160,000 clones, about three quarters of them found once; the top ten carry approximately 2.5%. Source material: PBMCs. These receptors all come from a woman under 40 in good health and CMV-seronegative.

V gene TRBV7-2 combines with J gene TRBJ2-6; TRBD2 might be the D (6 bases). The germline CDR1 and CDR2 sequences are SGHTA and FQGNSA. V gave up 0 bases and J gave up 3 bases, with 9 bases separating them. This CDR3 is built from 16 residues. CDR3 sequence reads: CASSLALGGGANVLTF. CDR3 nucleotide sequence: TGTGCCAGCAGCTTAGCTTTGGGGGGTGGGGCCAACGTCCTGACTTTC.

This clone was observed a few times. CDR3 coding DNA: TGCGCCAGCAGCCAGCGACTAGCGGGGGCCGGCAATGAGCAGTTCTTC. It encodes CASSQRLAGAGNEQFF. The chain recombines TRBV4-1 with TRBJ2-1; 12 bases fit TRBD2. The CDR3 totals 16 residues. Germline-derived CDR1 and CDR2 are MGHRA and YSYEKL. The V and J ends lost 3 bases and 6 bases, in that order; junction bases with no gene match: 6.

This chain joins TRBV13 and TRBJ2-1, with D perhaps matching TRBD2 (6 bases). Germline loops: CDR1 PRHDT, CDR2 FYEKMQ (reference sequence). V gave up 5 bases and J gave up 7 bases, with 24 bases separating them. This CDR3 has 17 amino acids. As DNA, the CDR3 is TGTGCCAGCAGCGTGGGGACTGGCGGCCGCTATCGGAATGAGCAGTTCTTC. Translated, it gives CASSVGTGGRYRNEQFF.

The chain links TRBV6-5 to TRBJ1-5, with TRBD1 matching over 8 bases. Per germline, CDR1 MNHEY and CDR2 SVGAGI. Losses at the gene ends were 2 bases for V and 3 bases for J; bases not matched to a gene: 3. This CDR3 region has 15 residues. The CDR3 region has the DNA TGTGCCAGCAGTTACCGGGGACAGGTCAATCAGCCCCAGCATTTT. Amino acid sequence: CASSYRGQVNQPQHF.

This chain uses TRBV9 with TRBJ2-5, with 13 bases lining up with TRBD2. CDR1 and CDR2 from the germline V gene are SGDLS and YYNGEE. This CDR3 is built from 17 residues. Trimming took 3 bases from V and 11 from J; bases not matched to a gene: 16. The DNA of the CDR3 is TGTGCCAGCAGCGATGCGGACGGGGGACTAGCGGGATGGGGGCAGTACTTC. Amino acid sequence: CASSDADGGLAGWGQYF.

The chain combines TRBV30 with TRBJ2-2, with TRBD1 matching over 7 bases. From germline, CDR1 is GTSNPN and CDR2 SVGIG (reference sequence). Trimming took 1 base from V and 8 from J; bases not matched to a gene: 10. The CDR3 runs 15 residues. CDR3 nucleotides: TGTGCCTGGAGTGGTATGGGGACAGCATTAGGGGAGCTGTTTTTT. It translates to CAWSGMGTALGELFF.

The chain links TRBV28 to TRBJ2-3; D might be TRBD1 (7 bases). Trimming removed 6 bases at V and 5 bases at J, with 18 bases between. CDR1 and CDR2 from the germline V gene are MDHEN and SYDVKM. The CDR3 length is 15 residues. CDR3 in DNA: TGTGCCAGCAGACCCAGGGGGGAGCGAATAGATACGCAGTATTTT. Its protein product is CASRPRGERIDTQYF.

The V call is TRBV10-1, the J call TRBJ2-1; weak D call: TRBD1 (6 bases). The length of the CDR3 is 15 residues. The V gene lost 0 bases and the J gene lost 8 bases, with 14 bases spanning the gap. Germline V gene data show CDR1 as WNHNN and CDR2 as SYGVQD (reference sequence). The CDR3 DNA is TGCGCCAGCAGTGAGTCCAAGAGACAGGCCCATGAGCAGTTCTTC. This encodes CASSESKRQAHEQFF.

The chain is built from TRBV7-2 and TRBJ2-1, with 8 bases lining up with TRBD2. CDR1 and CDR2 (germline): SGHTA, FQGNSA. The CDR3 is 12 residues long. Trimming removed 4 bases from V and 10 bases from J; junction bases left unmatched: 3. The CDR3, as DNA: TGTGCCAGCAGCTCGGGAGGGCGGGAGCAGTTCTTC. Protein sequence: CASSSGGREQFF. The full variable domain, completed using reference TRBV7-2 and TRBJ2-1, is GAGVSQSPSNKVTEKGKDVELRCDPISGHTALYWYRQSLGQGLEFLIYFQGNSAPDKSGLPSDRFSAERTGGSVSTLTIQRTQQEDSAVYLCASSSGGREQFFGPGTRLTVL.

CDR3 sequence reads: CASSRGTGKGDTQYF. CDR3 sequence (DNA): TGTGCCAGCAGCCGTGGGACAGGAAAAGGAGATACGCAGTATTTT. J is TRBJ2-3 and V is TRBV5-8, with 8 bases lining up with TRBD1. The CDR3 sequence is 15 residues long. J lost 5 bases, V lost 4 bases, and 9 bases had no gene match. The germline gives CDR1 SGHTS, CDR2 YDEGEE.

The chain is built from TRBV5-4 and TRBJ1-1; D possibly corresponds to TRBD1 (6 bases). Germline-derived CDR1 and CDR2 are SGHNT and YYREEE (reference sequence). V lost 5 bases to trimming and J lost 5 bases, with 16 bases between them. The CDR3 is made up of 14 amino acids. This chain's CDR3 is CASRQNRDRTEAFF. CDR3 DNA: TGTGCCAGCAGACAGAACAGGGATCGGACTGAAGCTTTCTTT.

This chain links TRBV4-1 with TRBJ2-7; 7 nucleotides match TRBD2. Germline CDR1 and CDR2: MGHRA and YSYEKL. V lost 4 bases, J lost 5 bases, and 11 bases stayed unmatched. This CDR3 is 15 amino acids long. The CDR3 DNA follows: TGCGCCAGCAGCCTTGGTGTCCGGGAGGTCGACGAGCAGTACTTC. It specifies CASSLGVREVDEQYF.

The chain has TRBV7-9 and TRBJ1-1; 11 nucleotides match TRBD1. CDR1 SEHNR and CDR2 FQNEAQ come from the germline V gene (reference sequence). The V segment lost 4 bases and the J segment 3 bases; nucleotides outside the gene matches: 7. This CDR3 region has 16 residues. The CDR3 DNA reads as TGTGCCAGCAGCTCGGACAGGGGGCGCGGGGACACTGAAGCTTTCTTT. It encodes CASSSDRGRGDTEAFF.

The CDR3 sequence is CASTGTDYGYTF. The CDR3 DNA follows: TGTGCCAGCACAGGGACAGACTATGGCTACACCTTC. The V gene is TRBV6-5, the J gene TRBJ1-2, with 7 positions matching TRBD1. CDR3 length: 12 residues. Germline CDR1 is MNHEY and CDR2 is SVGAGI. The V segment lost 7 bases and the J segment 3 bases; nucleotides outside the gene matches: 2.

This chain links TRBV15 with TRBJ1-5; TRBD1 might be the D (5 bases). The ends were cut back, 1 base at V and 7 bases at J, with 14 bases in the middle. The CDR3 loop spans 15 amino acids. Germline lookup yields CDR1 LNHNV and CDR2 YYDKDF (reference sequence). CDR3 nucleotides: TGTGCCACCAGCAGAGGGGACGGAGCGGGACAGCCCCAGCATTTT. This sequence encodes CATSRGDGAGQPQHF. Filled out from reference TRBV15 and TRBJ1-5, the complete variable domain reads DAMVIQNPRYQVTQFGKPVTLSCSQTLNHNVMYWYQQKSSQAPKLLFHYYDKDFNNEADTPDNFQSRRPNTSFCFLDIRSPGLGDTAMYLCATSRGDGAGQPQHFGDGTRLSIL.

V usage is TRBV7-2 and J usage is TRBJ2-1; TRBD2 aligns across 10 bases. CDR1 SGHTA and CDR2 FQGNSA come from the germline V gene. The CDR3 has 15 residues. The junction had 6 bases not matched to a gene; V was cut back by 6 bases and J by 4 bases. The CDR3 loop reads CASRLGLATYNEQFF. CDR3 DNA sequence: TGTGCCAGCAGGTTGGGACTAGCGACGTACAATGAGCAGTTCTTC.

The V and J genes are TRBV5-6 and TRBJ2-1, with unresolved D. The V end lost 4 bases, the J end lost 4 bases, and 15 bases lay between the germline ends. Germline V lookup: CDR1 SGHDT, CDR2 YYEEEE. This CDR3 has 15 amino acids. CDR3 coding DNA: TGTGCCAGCAGCCCGAGGCCCCAAAATTACAATGAGCAGTTCTTC. Encoded protein: CASSPRPQNYNEQFF.

The chain has TRBV7-2 and TRBJ1-1; D gene uncertain. The CDR3 is made up of 15 amino acids. Germline lookup yields CDR1 SGHTA and CDR2 FQGNSA. Trimming took off 5 bases at V and 0 bases at J, with 13 bases between the two ends. CDR3 amino acids: CASSQPSKLNTEAFF. In DNA form, the CDR3 reads TGTGCCAGCAGCCAACCCTCAAAGCTGAACACTGAAGCTTTCTTT.

The chain couples TRBV5-5 to TRBJ1-1; TRBD1 matches at 8 bases. CDR1 and CDR2 (germline): SGHKS, YYEKEE (reference sequence). The CDR3 runs to 14 residues. V gave up 5 bases and J gave up 3 bases; unmatched junction bases: 6. CDR3 protein: CASSFDRGYTEAFF. The CDR3 nucleotides read TGTGCCAGCAGTTTTGACAGGGGTTACACTGAAGCTTTCTTT.

V is TRBV27 and J is TRBJ2-5; 9 bases map to TRBD1. J gave up 4 bases and V 6 bases, and 6 bases lay outside the gene matches. This CDR3 has 14 amino acids. CDR1 MNHEY and CDR2 SMNVEV come from the germline V gene (reference sequence). Here the CDR3 DNA reads TGTGCCAGCAGGCCTACAGGGGGCGTAGAGACCCAGTACTTC. Its translation: CASRPTGGVETQYF.

The V and J genes are TRBV27 and TRBJ2-7; 7 bases are a match to TRBD1. This CDR3 contains 13 residues. The J segment lost 2 bases and the V segment lost 5 bases, leaving 3 bases of the junction unmatched. Germline values: CDR1 MNHEY, CDR2 SMNVEV (reference sequence). In DNA form, the CDR3 reads TGTGCCAGCAGTAAACAGGGGCCCTACGAGCAGTACTTC. Amino acids: CASSKQGPYEQYF.

The V call is TRBV11-2, the J call TRBJ2-3; the match to TRBD2 covers 10 bases. V gave up 5 bases and J gave up 2 bases; unmatched junction bases: 10. Germline V gene sequence: CDR1 SGHAT, CDR2 FQNNGV. The CDR3 totals 17 residues. CDR3 residues: CASSQRSTSGSTDTQYF. The CDR3 nucleotides read TGTGCCAGCAGCCAGAGATCGACTAGCGGGTCCACAGATACGCAGTATTTT.

The rearrangement joins TRBV11-3 to TRBJ1-5; D unresolved. The germline gives CDR1 SGHNT, CDR2 YENEEA. With 6 bases removed from V and 8 bases from J, the gap between germline ends came to 20 bases. The CDR3 totals 15 residues. The CDR3 region is CASRKRGEGVEPQHF. The CDR3 nucleotides are TGTGCCAGCAGAAAACGCGGTGAGGGAGTCGAGCCCCAGCATTTT.

V is TRBV5-1 and J is TRBJ2-5, with TRBD2 matching over 10 bases. V shed 3 bases and J 5 bases; nucleotides not matched to a gene: 4. CDR1 is SGHRS and CDR2 is YFSETQ in the germline V gene. This CDR3 is 14 amino acids long. The CDR3 DNA is TGCGCCAGCAGCTCAGCGGGAGGGGTGGAGACCCAGTACTTC. Translated, it gives CASSSAGGVETQYF.

This clone occurred a few times. The chain couples TRBV9 to TRBJ2-7; D perhaps matches TRBD2 (7 bases). Trimming took off 3 bases at V and 4 bases at J, with 17 bases between the two ends. This CDR3 spans 15 amino acids. Germline V gene sequence: CDR1 SGDLS, CDR2 YYNGEE. The CDR3 coding sequence is TGTGCCAGCAGCGCCTCGGGGGGCCATCAATACGAGCAGTACTTC. Protein product: CASSASGGHQYEQYF.